This T cell receptor beta chain was obtained from a study of blood T cell repertoires in COVID-19. The repertoire was sequenced with immunoSEQ multiplex PCR; TCRdb's copy has only in-frame clones and lacks some. Altogether 150,000 to 200,000 clones are present, approximately 84% being singletons, with the ten largest covering around 1.3%. Germline V gene lookup returns CDR1 MGHRA and CDR2 YSYEKL. The CDR3 loop spans 18 amino acids. The trim removed 4 bases at V and 0 bases at J, leaving 11 bases unmatched. This chain joins TRBV4-1 and TRBJ2-2; 7 positions match TRBD1. This TCR was recovered from a human donor with acute COVID-19. The donor label of this sample is uncertain. Specimen: PBMCs or T cells enriched from blood (not recorded which). The chain's CDR3 is CASSPHRSGQPNTGELFF. CDR3 DNA: TGCGCCAGCAGCCCCCATCGTTCGGGACAGCCGAACACCGGGGAGCTGTTTTTT.